Shown below are 30 T cell receptor beta chains from a single sample sequenced in a study of blood T cells in healthy people across ages (dated by TCRdb to the mid-2010s). The method behind the library was 5' RACE. Sequenced on an Illumina HiSeq 2500. The second PCR ran for about 7 to 11 cycles and used a J-beta primer mix along with a sample-barcoded 5' primer. The raw public data were reprocessed by TCRdb itself: fastp quality trimming at Q25, MiXCR clonotype calling, in-frame beta chains only. Entries are consolidated by CDR3 protein sequence, retaining the most common genes and DNA. The sample has about a million distinct CDR3 sequences on record, roughly half of them singletons. The leading ten clones occupy about a fifth of the sample. Sequencing used blood. Every receptor here comes from a woman aged 55-70 years in good health.

A few counts support this clonotype. The chain uses TRBV6-1 and TRBJ2-7; 7 nucleotides agree with TRBD1. The germline CDR1 and CDR2 sequences are MNHNS and SASEGT. The trim removed 1 base at V and 0 bases at J, leaving 6 bases unmatched. The CDR3 totals 16 residues. The CDR3 DNA reads TGTGCCAGCAGTGAAGGTCCAGGGGGAAACTCCTACGAGCAGTACTTC. It encodes CASSEGPGGNSYEQYF.

The genes are TRBV20-1 and TRBJ1-1; D is possibly TRBD1 (6 bases). Germline assignment: CDR1 DFQATT and CDR2 SNEGSKA (reference sequence). With 6 bases removed from V and 1 base from J, the gap between germline ends came to 15 bases. This CDR3 spans 14 amino acids. The CDR3, as DNA: TGCAGTGCCACCATACAGGGCCGGAACACTGAAGCTTTCTTT. It yields the protein CSATIQGRNTEAFF.

J is TRBJ2-3 and V is TRBV30, with 12 bases that match TRBD2. Germline CDR1 reads GTSNPN; CDR2 reads SVGIG (reference sequence). The CDR3 is made up of 16 amino acids. Trimming cost V 2 bases and J 5 bases; bases outside gene matches: 8. CDR3 amino acids: CAWSSLTSGRLDTQYF. CDR3 bases: TGTGCCTGGAGTTCATTGACTAGCGGGAGACTAGATACGCAGTATTTT.

The CDR3 reads CASSPAQFAGLDTQYF. The CDR3 nucleotides are TGTGCCAGCAGCCCGGCCCAGTTTGCGGGACTAGATACGCAGTATTTT. The chain couples TRBV7-8 to TRBJ2-3; TRBD2 might be the D (6 bases). Germline assignment: CDR1 SGHVS and CDR2 FQNEAQ. Trimming took off 5 bases at V and 5 bases at J, with 20 bases between the two ends. The CDR3 sequence is 16 residues long.

The genes are TRBV25-1 and TRBJ1-6; weak D call: TRBD1 (6 bases). The CDR3 contains 18 residues. Trimming left V 1 base short and J 5 bases short, with 18 bases between. Germline V lookup: CDR1 MGHDK, CDR2 SYGVNS. Here the CDR3 DNA reads TGTGCCAGCAGTGAATTAGGGGGTGACACAGCTAATAATTCACCCCTCCACTTT. It specifies CASSELGGDTANNSPLHF. Using reference TRBV25-1 and TRBJ1-6 for the parts outside the CDR3, the full variable domain is EADIYQTPRYLVIGTGKKITLECSQTMGHDKMYWYQQDPGMELHLIHYSYGVNSTEKGDLSSESTVSRIRTEHFPLTLESARPSHTSQYLCASSELGGDTANNSPLHFGNGTRLTVT.

In this sample, this clonotype turned up a few times. The chain links TRBV27 to TRBJ2-1; TRBD1 or TRBD2 may be the D gene (7 bases each). Deletions cut 6 bases from V and 6 bases from J, with 15 bases between. Germline assignment: CDR1 MNHEY and CDR2 SMNVEV (reference sequence). The CDR3 length is 14 residues. The CDR3 region is CASSRGGPFNEQFF. In DNA form, the CDR3 reads TGTGCCAGCAGCAGGGGGGGTCCCTTCAATGAGCAGTTCTTC.

The V call is TRBV28, the J call TRBJ2-1; D uncertain. This CDR3 contains 13 residues. CDR1 MDHEN and CDR2 SYDVKM come from the germline V gene. V was pared by 5 bases and J by 9 bases, with 14 bases between. CDR3 nucleotide sequence: TGTGCCAGCAGTCCAGCCGCCGGGCGTGAGCAGTTCTTC. Translating it yields CASSPAAGREQFF. The whole variable domain, filled in from reference TRBV28 and TRBJ2-1, reads DVKVTQSSRYLVKRTGEKVFLECVQDMDHENMFWYRQDPGLGLRLIYFSYDVKMKEKGDIPEGYSVSREKKERFSLILESASTNQTSMYLCASSPAAGREQFFGPGTRLTVL.

This clonotype has ten or more counts. The chain uses TRBV12-3 or TRBV12-4 and TRBJ2-5; D ambiguous. V was pared by 3 bases and J by 4 bases, with 6 bases between. There are 12 residues in the CDR3. CDR3 nucleotide sequence: TGTGCCAGCAGTTTTTACGTAGAGACCCAGTACTTC. It is translated as CASSFYVETQYF.

The CDR3 DNA reads as TGTGCCAGCAGTTCTCAGCGAGCGGGAACCTACAATGAGCAGTTCTTC. Translating it yields CASSSQRAGTYNEQFF. This chain joins TRBV12-3 or TRBV12-4 and TRBJ2-1; 7 positions match TRBD2. This CDR3 comprises 16 residues. The V and J ends lost 4 bases and 2 bases, in that order; junction bases with no gene match: 8.

This clonotype has a single count. V is TRBV21-1 and J is TRBJ1-5. TRBV21-1 is marked as a pseudogene. This CDR3 has 17 residues. The CDR3 DNA sequence: TGTGCCAGCAGCAAAGGGTTCGGGACGGCGAATTATCAGCCCCAGCATTTT. It translates to CASSKGFGTANYQPQHF.

This clonotype occurred a few times. The CDR3 region is CSARGGGHKNQPQHF. CDR3 DNA sequence: TGCAGTGCTAGGGGCGGCGGGCATAAAAATCAGCCCCAGCATTTT. This chain uses TRBV20-1 with TRBJ1-5; D not resolved. The CDR3 spans 15 residues. V lost 3 bases and J 4 bases, leaving 16 bases between the germline ends. Germline CDR1 is DFQATT and CDR2 is SNEGSKA (reference sequence).

The chain links TRBV5-1 to TRBJ2-1, with 7 bases aligning to TRBD2. This CDR3 is 15 amino acids long. V lost 3 bases and J lost 5; bases outside the gene matches: 8. CDR1 SGHRS and CDR2 YFSETQ come from the germline V gene. The CDR3 region is CASSSLPSGNNEQFF. As DNA, the CDR3 is TGCGCCAGCAGCTCACTTCCTAGCGGAAACAATGAGCAGTTCTTC.

The CDR3 loop reads CASSLEGQDSYNSPLHF. In DNA form, the CDR3 reads TGCGCCAGCAGCTTGGAGGGACAGGACTCCTATAATTCACCCCTCCACTTT. V and J are TRBV5-1 and TRBJ1-6; 8 bases are shared with TRBD1. Per germline, CDR1 SGHRS and CDR2 YFSETQ. CDR3 length equals 17 residues. V was pared by 0 bases and J by 0 bases, with 2 bases of the junction left unmatched.

This rearrangement joins TRBV6-6 to TRBJ1-1, with 9 positions matching TRBD1. V lost 8 bases and J lost 4; bases outside the gene matches: 14. The CDR3 has 16 residues. The germline V gene has CDR1 MNHNY and CDR2 SVGAGI (reference sequence). CDR3 DNA sequence: TGTGCCAGCGCCCAGGACAGGGGAGGAAGAAGCACTGAAGCTTTCTTT. The encoded protein is CASAQDRGGRSTEAFF.

The V and J genes are TRBV12-3 or TRBV12-4 and TRBJ2-7; TRBD1 matches 8 bases. This CDR3 is 13 amino acids long. The J segment lost 11 bases and the V segment lost 5 bases, leaving 11 bases of the junction unmatched. This chain's CDR3 is CASSRQGTQTKYF. The CDR3 nucleotides are TGTGCCAGCAGTAGACAGGGGACGCAGACCAAGTACTTC.

This clonotype has more than one count but fewer than ten. The chain uses TRBV6-2 or TRBV6-3 and TRBJ2-1; D possibly corresponds to TRBD2 (5 bases). Per germline, CDR1 MNHEY and CDR2 SVGEGT. Between the trimmed V and J ends, which lost 6 bases and 6 bases, there was a span of 9 bases. The CDR3 covers 12 residues. The CDR3: CASRELVNEQFF. The CDR3 nucleotides read TGTGCCAGCAGGGAACTAGTCAATGAGCAGTTCTTC.

V gene TRBV18 combines with J gene TRBJ2-5; no reliable D call. The CDR3 totals 14 residues. The V end lost 5 bases, the J end lost 1 base, and 11 bases lay between the germline ends. Germline V gives CDR1 KGHSH, CDR2 LQKENI. Written as DNA, the CDR3 is TGTGCCAGCTCAACCTCGACGGGCCAAGAGACCCAGTACTTC. Translation gives CASSTSTGQETQYF. The complete variable domain, with remaining parts taken from reference TRBV18 and TRBJ2-5, reads NAGVMQNPRHLVRRRGQEARLRCSPMKGHSHVYWYRQLPEEGLKFMVYLQKENIIDESGMPKERFSAEFPKEGPSILRIQQVVRGDSAAYFCASSTSTGQETQYFGPGTRLLVL.

The sample holds a few counts of this clonotype. V gene TRBV14 combines with J gene TRBJ2-3; D gene uncertain. The V gene lost 5 bases and the J gene lost 10 bases, with 16 bases spanning the gap. The CDR3 spans 13 residues. Looked up from germline, CDR1 is SGHDN and CDR2 is FVKESK. The CDR3 DNA reads as TGTGCCAGCAGCGCCCGACTGGTGGCGGCGCAGTATTTT. Protein sequence: CASSARLVAAQYF.

The rearrangement joins TRBV5-1 to TRBJ2-5, with unresolved D. CDR3 size: 14 residues. Trimming took 4 bases from V and 4 from J, leaving 14 bases between them. Germline V gene lookup returns CDR1 SGHRS and CDR2 YFSETQ. The CDR3: CASSPTYTGETQYF. The CDR3 DNA reads TGCGCCAGCAGCCCTACATACACTGGAGAGACCCAGTACTTC.

This clonotype occurred many times. V usage is TRBV7-2 and J usage is TRBJ2-7; TRBD2 matches 8 bases. CDR3 length equals 16 residues. Germline V lookup: CDR1 SGHTA, CDR2 FQGNSA. The V and J ends lost 4 bases and 5 bases, in that order; junction bases with no gene match: 13. In nucleotides, the CDR3 is TGTGCCAGCAGCTCAACCCGCCCTAGCGGGTTCAACGAGCAGTACTTC. Its protein product is CASSSTRPSGFNEQYF.

The chain joins TRBV6-2 or TRBV6-3 to TRBJ1-5; no clear D. This CDR3 has 12 residues. V shed 6 bases and J shed 3 bases, with 6 bases lying between them. Germline V gene lookup returns CDR1 MNHEY and CDR2 SVGEGT. CDR3 nucleotide sequence: TGTGCCAGCAGCAAAATCAATCAGCCCCAGCATTTT. Amino acid sequence: CASSKINQPQHF.

The DNA of the CDR3 is TGTGCCAGCAGTCCCAGGAGGTTCTACAATGAGCAGTTCTTC. As protein: CASSPRRFYNEQFF. J is TRBJ2-1 and V is TRBV12-3 or TRBV12-4, with a weak D call TRBD2 (5 bases). The CDR3 runs to 14 residues. V was cut by 5 bases and J by 3 bases, with 11 bases left in between.

This chain joins TRBV28 and TRBJ2-3; D possibly corresponds to TRBD2 (5 bases). Germline-derived CDR1 and CDR2 are MDHEN and SYDVKM. This CDR3 is 14 amino acids long. V was trimmed by 10 bases and J by 8 bases, leaving 22 bases between them. The CDR3 here is CATLRAGSPTTQYF. The CDR3 DNA follows: TGTGCCACCCTGCGGGCAGGCTCCCCCACTACGCAGTATTTT.

The genes are TRBV29-1 and TRBJ2-3, with D unclear. Germline V gene data show CDR1 as SQVTM and CDR2 as ANQGSEA. The CDR3 runs 13 residues. V gave up 7 bases and J gave up 0 bases, with 11 bases separating them. The CDR3 DNA reads as TGCAGCGCGGAGAAACCTAGCACAGATACGCAGTATTTT. Translation: CSAEKPSTDTQYF.

This clonotype appeared a few times. The rearrangement joins TRBV27 to TRBJ2-7; TRBD2 matches 10 bases. Germline trimming cut 5 bases from V and 3 bases from J; bases unmatched to any gene: 7. The germline gives CDR1 MNHEY, CDR2 SMNVEV (reference sequence). This CDR3 spans 15 amino acids. The CDR3 DNA reads TGTGCCAGCAGTCCTACTAGCGGGAATTTCTACGAGCAGTACTTC. Its translation: CASSPTSGNFYEQYF.

The rearrangement uses TRBV9 and TRBJ2-5; a possible D gene is TRBD2 (5 bases). Germline V gene lookup returns CDR1 SGDLS and CDR2 YYNGEE. V lost 2 bases, J lost 11 bases, and 19 bases lay in between. The CDR3 is 14 amino acids. The CDR3 loop is CASSVDYLGREQYF. The CDR3 DNA reads as TGTGCCAGCAGCGTTGACTACCTAGGTAGGGAGCAGTACTTC.

The chain has TRBV29-1 and TRBJ2-4, with a weak D call TRBD2 (5 bases). Germline values: CDR1 SQVTM, CDR2 ANQGSEA. The CDR3 has 11 amino acids. Deletions cut 1 base from V and 13 bases from J, with 11 bases between. CDR3 region: CSVEARTEQYF. The CDR3 coding sequence is TGCAGCGTTGAAGCCAGGACTGAGCAGTACTTC.

Only a few counts were recorded for this clonotype. The rearrangement joins TRBV6-2 or TRBV6-3 to TRBJ2-3; D is unclear. Germline V CDR1 and CDR2: MNHEY, SVGEGT. The CDR3 covers 16 residues. Trimming cost V 2 bases and J 6 bases, with 18 bases left between them. In DNA, the CDR3 is TGTGCCAGCAGTTACGGCGGCTTACGGTCAATTGATACGCAGTATTTT. Translating gives CASSYGGLRSIDTQYF.

The gene calls are TRBV29-1 and TRBJ2-5, with 12 bases that match TRBD2. The junction had 9 bases not matched to a gene; V was cut back by 5 bases and J by 11 bases. In germline, CDR1 is SQVTM, CDR2 ANQGSEA. The CDR3 consists of 13 residues. The CDR3 coding sequence is TGCAGCGTTACTAGCGGGGGGCAGTCGAATCAGTACTTC. It is translated as CSVTSGGQSNQYF.

This clonotype was detected once. CDR3 amino acids: CASSQDPTGGREYF. The CDR3 nucleotides read TGCGCCAGCAGCCAAGACCCAACAGGGGGCAGGGAGTACTTC. The chain employs TRBV4-1 and TRBJ2-5, with 9 positions matching TRBD1. The CDR3 covers 14 residues. Germline V lookup: CDR1 MGHRA, CDR2 YSYEKL. Trimming took 0 bases from V and 12 from J; bases not matched to a gene: 8.